A single sample gave rise to the 17 T cell receptor beta chains below, sequenced in a study of early T cells in non-severe SARS-CoV-2 infection (dated by TCRdb to about 2021). The library was prepared using 5' RACE. Data came from a NextSeq 500. In-frame beta chains were kept once TCRdb had trimmed the public reads at Q25 with fastp and called clones with MiXCR. Each entry merges the rows of one CDR3 protein and shows their most common DNA and genes. In all, the sample holds about 64,000 distinct CDR3 sequences, and over 9.5% of those were seen once. The ten largest clones capture 1.3% to 1.5% of the sample. Sequenced here: whole blood, sampled at baseline. The receptors derive from an adult who was a healthcare worker with PCR-confirmed SARS-CoV-2 infection or an uninfected control (not recorded which).

The chain carries TRBV28 and TRBJ2-2, with 9 bases aligning to TRBD1. The germline CDR1 and CDR2 sequences are MDHEN and SYDVKM. V was pared by 7 bases and J by 4 bases, with 4 bases of the junction left unmatched. CDR3 size: 14 residues. DNA of the CDR3: TGTGCCAGCAAAAGGGACAGGGTCACCGGGGAGCTGTTTTTT. It yields the protein CASKRDRVTGELFF.

This clonotype was observed at least ten times. V usage is TRBV18 and J usage is TRBJ2-5; D is uncertain. Germline V gene sequence: CDR1 KGHSH, CDR2 LQKENI. The CDR3 has 13 residues. Trimming stripped 3 bases from V and 1 base from J, with 6 bases between. CDR3 sequence: CASSPRLQETQYF. The CDR3 DNA follows: TGTGCCAGCTCACCGCGGCTCCAAGAGACCCAGTACTTC.

Points on this clonotype: The CDR3 ends on some other residue instead of the conserved phenylalanine or tryptophan, so this is likely a read error. The chain is built from TRBV24-1 and TRBJ2-1, with D possibly TRBD2 on 5 matching bases. CDR3 length equals 14 residues. Trimming left V 3 bases short and J 7 bases short, with 12 bases between. Germline V gene lookup returns CDR1 KGHDR and CDR2 SFDVKD. As DNA, the CDR3 is TGTGCCACCAGTGATGGGGAGAGTTATAATGAGCAGTTCCTC. Translated: CATSDGESYNEQFL.

This clonotype was picked up a small number of times. This sequence joins TRBV7-9 and TRBJ2-7; D tentatively reads TRBD1 or TRBD2 (6 bases each). V was clipped by 1 base and J by 7 bases, with 8 bases between them. Germline CDR1 reads SEHNR; CDR2 reads FQNEAQ (reference sequence). The CDR3 covers 12 residues. The CDR3 nucleotides read TGTGCCAGCAGCTTAGAGGGGGGAGAGCAGTACTTC. Its protein product is CASSLEGGEQYF.

This clonotype was recorded at least ten times. The chain links TRBV27 to TRBJ2-2; D unresolved. The V end was cut by 7 bases, the J end by 1 base, with 13 bases between. The CDR3 is 15 residues long. The germline gives CDR1 MNHEY, CDR2 SMNVEV (reference sequence). The CDR3 coding sequence is TGTGCCAGCACCCCGGGCGTTTTGAACACCGGGGAGCTGTTTTTT. Its translation is CASTPGVLNTGELFF.

The V call is TRBV11-2, the J call TRBJ2-1; D unresolved. V dropped 4 bases and J dropped 7 bases, with 5 bases sitting between them. In germline, CDR1 is SGHAT, CDR2 FQNNGV. This CDR3 has 11 amino acids. CDR3 DNA sequence: TGTGCCAGCAGCTCAGCTAATGAGCAGTTCTTC. Its translation: CASSSANEQFF.

This clonotype was recorded a few times. V and J are TRBV14 and TRBJ2-1; tentatively, D is TRBD2 (6 bases). This CDR3 is built from 13 residues. V was trimmed by 6 bases and J by 3 bases, leaving 9 bases between them. Looked up from germline, CDR1 is SGHDN and CDR2 is FVKESK. The CDR3 nucleotides read TGTGCCAGCAGTCGGGGGTACTACAATGAGCAGTTCTTC. Protein product: CASSRGYYNEQFF.

This clonotype was recorded at least ten times. CDR3: CASSYSDTGFSGANVLTF. As DNA, the CDR3 is TGTGCCAGCAGTTACTCAGACACAGGGTTCTCTGGGGCCAACGTCCTGACTTTC. This chain joins TRBV6-2 or TRBV6-3 and TRBJ2-6, with D maybe TRBD1 (6 bases). The CDR3 covers 18 residues. Trimming shortened V by 0 bases and J by 0 bases, and 12 bases separated the two germline ends. From germline, CDR1 is MNHEY and CDR2 SVGEGT.

This clonotype was counted many times. The rearrangement uses TRBV24-1 and TRBJ1-1; unclear D gene. The CDR3 extends over 12 amino acids. Germline V gene sequence: CDR1 KGHDR, CDR2 SFDVKD. With 1 base removed from V and 7 bases from J, the gap between germline ends came to 6 bases. The CDR3 DNA reads as TGTGCCACCAGTGATTTTAACGGTGAAGCTTTCTTT. Translated, it gives CATSDFNGEAFF.

The sample holds a few counts of this clonotype. The V gene is TRBV9, the J gene TRBJ1-1; D is unclear. The germline V gene encodes CDR1 SGDLS and CDR2 YYNGEE. V was trimmed by 3 bases and J by 4 bases, leaving 10 bases between them. CDR3 length: 13 amino acids. The CDR3 sequence is CASSGKRSTEAFF. CDR3 bases: TGTGCCAGCAGCGGGAAAAGATCCACTGAAGCTTTCTTT.

This clonotype was found a few times. The rearrangement uses TRBV30 and TRBJ2-1, with TRBD1 as a possible D gene (5 bases). The V end lost 3 bases, the J end lost 4 bases, and 10 bases lay between the germline ends. The CDR3 spans 13 residues. Germline assignment: CDR1 GTSNPN and CDR2 SVGIG (reference sequence). CDR3 loop: CAWSLTVYNEQFF. The CDR3 DNA follows: TGTGCCTGGAGCCTGACAGTATACAATGAGCAGTTCTTC.

The chain recombines TRBV11-2 with TRBJ2-7, with D hard to call. The CDR3 spans 12 residues. The germline V and J ends were trimmed by 1 base and 5 bases, with 6 bases remaining between them. Germline loops: CDR1 SGHAT, CDR2 FQNNGV. In DNA, the CDR3 is TGTGCCAGCAGCTTAGTTCGCAACGAGCAGTACTTC. This sequence encodes CASSLVRNEQYF.

This clonotype was counted at least ten times. The gene calls are TRBV7-9 and TRBJ1-6; D call uncertain. V gave up 4 bases and J gave up 7 bases, with 17 bases separating them. CDR1 is SEHNR, CDR2 FQNEAQ, per germline (reference sequence). The CDR3 covers 16 residues. As DNA, the CDR3 is TGTGCCAGCAGCTCCCGGGGATTGGTCTCAAATTCACCCCTCCACTTT. It yields the protein CASSSRGLVSNSPLHF.

This clonotype appeared many times. Here the CDR3 DNA reads TGTGCCAGCAGCTTGGGGGCAGAGACCCAGTACTTC. It codes for CASSLGAETQYF. The chain couples TRBV7-6 to TRBJ2-5; a possible D gene is TRBD1 (6 bases). The CDR3 has 12 residues. Germline CDR1 SGHVS, CDR2 FNYEAQ. Trimming left V 3 bases short and J 4 bases short, with 6 bases between.

This clonotype was seen a few times. This chain connects TRBV7-9 to TRBJ1-1; D gene unclear. CDR3 size: 15 residues. The germline CDR1 and CDR2 sequences are SEHNR and FQNEAQ (reference sequence). V lost 4 bases and J lost 0, with 12 bases in between. CDR3: CASSSRAAMNTEAFF. CDR3 bases: TGTGCCAGCAGCTCCCGGGCAGCAATGAACACTGAAGCTTTCTTT.

The genes are TRBV27 and TRBJ1-6; 8 bases are shared with TRBD1. Per the germline V gene, CDR1 is MNHEY and CDR2 is SMNVEV (reference sequence). J was trimmed by 9 bases and V by 6 bases; bases with no gene match: 7. This CDR3 is built from 14 residues. CDR3 sequence (DNA): TGTGCCAGCAGCCGGACAGGGTCGCGTTCACCCCTCCACTTT. This translates into CASSRTGSRSPLHF.

The chain has TRBV20-1 and TRBJ2-7, with 7 bases that match TRBD1. Germline CDR1 is DFQATT and CDR2 is SNEGSKA (reference sequence). The CDR3 totals 14 residues. J lost 7 bases, V lost 0 bases, and 9 bases had no gene match. The CDR3 coding sequence is TGCAGTGCTAGAGATCTTGAGGGGGCCTGGGAGCAGTACTTC. As protein: CSARDLEGAWEQYF.